This passage covers 29 T cell receptor beta chains from one sample sequenced in a study of a mutant IDH1 vaccine in newly diagnosed glioma. The data were produced by immunoSEQ multiplex PCR, yet TCRdb's version contains in-frame clones alone and is incomplete. The table has under 14,000 clones, around 88% seen once. This sample's time point: week 23, last vaccination. One vaccine dose held 300 ug of mutant IDH1 20-mer peptide and came with topical imiquimod. No cognate antigen is known for these TCRs. The source material was PBMCs, sampled from a glioma patient whose treatment included an IDH1 peptide vaccine. The source is a woman aged 40 to 50 with glioma. Some clones in this sample may be carry-over from other donors' samples.

The V gene is TRBV15, the J gene TRBJ2-3; D tentatively reads TRBD1 or TRBD2 (5 bases each). Trimming removed 0 bases at V and 2 bases at J, with 15 bases between. The CDR3 spans 17 residues. In germline, CDR1 is LNHNV, CDR2 YYDKDF (reference sequence). This chain's CDR3 is CATSREAGTGVTDTQYF. In DNA, the CDR3 is TGTGCCACCAGCAGAGAGGCAGGGACGGGTGTCACAGATACGCAGTATTTT.

This clone was detected only once. The chain has TRBV6-1 and TRBJ1-5; 9 nucleotides match TRBD1. CDR1 and CDR2 (germline): MNHNS, SASEGT. The CDR3 spans 14 residues. V was clipped by 4 bases and J by 6 bases; unmatched bases: 4. The CDR3 DNA is TGTGCCAGCAGTGGGACAGGGGAAAGTCAGCCCCAGCATTTT. This gives the protein CASSGTGESQPQHF.

This chain connects TRBV4-2 to TRBJ2-7; perhaps D is TRBD1 or TRBD2 (6 bases each). Germline V gene data show CDR1 as LGHNA and CDR2 as YNFKEQ. The CDR3 has 17 residues. The V gene lost 0 bases and the J gene lost 1 base, with 16 bases spanning the gap. CDR3 sequence: CASSQDVGGRGSYEQYF. The CDR3 DNA is TGTGCCAGCAGCCAAGACGTCGGGGGCAGGGGTTCCTACGAGCAGTACTTC.

V usage is TRBV9 and J usage is TRBJ2-1; D gene unclear. The V gene's germline CDR1 is SGDLS and CDR2 YYNGEE. Trimming removed 3 bases from V and 0 bases from J, with 10 bases in between. The CDR3 contains 15 residues. CDR3 in DNA: TGTGCCAGCAGCGGCGGCTACAGCTCCTACAATGAGCAGTTCTTC. As protein: CASSGGYSSYNEQFF.

This chain joins TRBV5-8 and TRBJ2-7; perhaps TRBD1 as D (6 bases). Trimming removed 7 bases from V and 8 bases from J, with 22 bases in between. CDR3 length: 14 amino acids. CDR1 and CDR2 from the germline V gene are SGHTS and YDEGEE. CDR3 amino acids: CASGAYRASFKQYF. Written as DNA, the CDR3 is TGTGCCAGCGGGGCTTACAGGGCCAGTTTCAAGCAGTACTTC.

The V gene is TRBV15, the J gene TRBJ1-1; D gene ambiguous. Germline assignment: CDR1 LNHNV and CDR2 YYDKDF (reference sequence). The CDR3 consists of 12 residues. Trimming pared 0 bases from V and 5 bases from J, leaving 4 bases between. DNA of the CDR3: TGTGCCACCAGCAGAGAAGGGACTGAAGCTTTCTTT. This translates into CATSREGTEAFF.

The chain links TRBV29-1 to TRBJ2-1, with 12 bases identical to TRBD2. The V gene end was trimmed by 3 bases and the J gene end by 0 bases; junction bases not matched to a gene: 9. The CDR3 totals 18 residues. Per germline, CDR1 SQVTM and CDR2 ANQGSEA. The CDR3 sequence: CSVEDSASGRDSYNEQFF. DNA of the CDR3: TGCAGCGTTGAGGACAGTGCTAGCGGGAGGGACTCCTACAATGAGCAGTTCTTC.

The chain carries TRBV7-2 and TRBJ2-3, with TRBD2 matching 10 bases. Trimming cost V 5 bases and J 0 bases; bases outside gene matches: 11. The CDR3 extends over 18 amino acids. Germline CDR1 and CDR2: SGHTA and FQGNSA. In DNA form, the CDR3 reads TGTGCCAGCAGCCAGAGGGCTAGCGGGGGCTTCAGCACAGATACGCAGTATTTT. Protein sequence: CASSQRASGGFSTDTQYF.

The chain uses TRBV27 and TRBJ2-7; TRBD2 agrees at 12 bases. The CDR3 runs to 17 residues. Germline loops: CDR1 MNHEY, CDR2 SMNVEV (reference sequence). Trimming at V came to 5 bases and at J to 1 base, leaving 9 bases not matched to a gene. CDR3 loop: CASSLAGTSGRSYEQYF. CDR3 nucleotides: TGTGCCAGCAGTCTAGCCGGGACTAGCGGGCGTTCCTACGAGCAGTACTTC.

The genes are TRBV2 and TRBJ2-7; no firm D call. The CDR3 is 12 amino acids. Germline V gives CDR1 SNHLY, CDR2 FYNNEI. Trimming stripped 6 bases from V and 5 bases from J, with 11 bases between. DNA for the CDR3: TGTGCCAGCAGCTCCGAAGGGAACGAGCAGTACTTC. It yields the protein CASSSEGNEQYF.

In nucleotides, the CDR3 is TGTGCCAGCTCTAACCAGGGTGGGCAGCCCCAGCATTTT. Encoded protein: CASSNQGGQPQHF. V and J are TRBV18 and TRBJ1-5; TRBD1 might be the D (5 bases). Deletions cut 6 bases from V and 7 bases from J, with 13 bases between. The CDR3 has 13 amino acids. Germline V CDR1 and CDR2: KGHSH, LQKENI.

The chain recombines TRBV13 with TRBJ2-5; D unresolved. Per the germline V gene, CDR1 is PRHDT and CDR2 is FYEKMQ (reference sequence). This CDR3 contains 12 residues. The ends were cut back, 2 bases at V and 2 bases at J, with 3 bases in the middle. The CDR3: CASSLLQETQYF. CDR3 bases: TGTGCCAGCAGCTTACTGCAAGAGACCCAGTACTTC.

J is TRBJ2-2 and V is TRBV27; TRBD2 matches at 12 bases. The J segment lost 2 bases and the V segment lost 3 bases, leaving 7 bases of the junction unmatched. This CDR3 has 18 residues. The germline V gene encodes CDR1 MNHEY and CDR2 SMNVEV (reference sequence). In nucleotides, the CDR3 is TGTGCCAGCAGTTTCCTTCCGACTAGCGGGAGTAACACCGGGGAGCTGTTTTTT. Residues: CASSFLPTSGSNTGELFF.

The chain combines TRBV5-1 with TRBJ2-7; 10 nucleotides align to TRBD1. The CDR3 has 15 amino acids. V shed 3 bases, J shed 4 bases, and the junction held 7 bases outside the gene matches. Looked up from germline, CDR1 is SGHRS and CDR2 is YFSETQ. The CDR3 DNA sequence: TGCGCCAGCAGCTCCCGACAGGGGGCTTCTTACGAGCAGTACTTC. Amino acid sequence: CASSSRQGASYEQYF.

The chain joins TRBV5-8 to TRBJ2-4; 7 bases line up with TRBD2. The V and J ends lost 2 bases and 7 bases, in that order; junction bases with no gene match: 6. Germline V gene data show CDR1 as SGHTS and CDR2 as YDEGEE. The CDR3 totals 14 residues. Here the CDR3 DNA reads TGTGCCAGCAGCTTAAGGGGAGGGTCGAACATTCAGTACTTC. Translation gives CASSLRGGSNIQYF.

The chain employs TRBV7-9 and TRBJ2-2; no clear D. Germline V gene data show CDR1 as SEHNR and CDR2 as FQNEAQ (reference sequence). V was cut by 1 base and J by 6 bases, with 6 bases left in between. This CDR3 has 13 residues. The CDR3 coding sequence is TGTGCCAGCAGCTTAGTAGGTGCCGGGGAGCTGTTTTTT. Translating gives CASSLVGAGELFF.

This clone has just a few counts. The rearrangement joins TRBV2 to TRBJ1-1, with 8 bases aligning to TRBD1. Germline values: CDR1 SNHLY, CDR2 FYNNEI. With 7 bases clipped from V and 5 bases from J, the junction kept 12 bases outside the gene matches. The CDR3 extends over 15 amino acids. The CDR3 sequence is CASTRQGLGLTEAFF. CDR3 nucleotides: TGTGCCAGCACCCGACAGGGGTTGGGGTTGACTGAAGCTTTCTTT.

The sample holds one count of this clone. The chain joins TRBV19 to TRBJ1-2, with no clear D. The V end was cut by 2 bases, the J end by 8 bases, with 12 bases between. Per germline, CDR1 LNHDA and CDR2 SQIVND (reference sequence). This CDR3 contains 13 residues. The CDR3 nucleotides are TGTGCCAGTAGTATATTGCCAGGCGAAGGCTACACCTTC. Translated, it gives CASSILPGEGYTF. Drawing the rest from reference TRBV19 and TRBJ1-2, the complete variable domain is DGGITQSPKYLFRKEGQNVTLSCEQNLNHDAMYWYRQDPGQGLRLIYYSQIVNDFQKGDIAEGYSVSREKKESFPLTVTSAQKNPTAFYLCASSILPGEGYTFGSGTRLTVV.

V gene TRBV4-2 combines with J gene TRBJ1-2; 7 bases fit TRBD1. J gave up 8 bases and V 1 base, and 10 bases lay outside the gene matches. Germline CDR1 reads LGHNA; CDR2 reads YNFKEQ. The CDR3 extends over 15 amino acids. In nucleotides, the CDR3 is TGTGCCAGCAGCCAAGGTTCAGGGACAGAGGGGGGCTACACCTTC. Protein: CASSQGSGTEGGYTF.

The gene calls are TRBV19 and TRBJ1-1; 7 bases line up with TRBD1. The ends lost 7 bases at V and 1 base at J; junction bases unmatched: 9. CDR3 length: 15 amino acids. In germline, CDR1 is LNHDA, CDR2 SQIVND (reference sequence). The CDR3 region has the DNA TGTGCCAGTATCCCTGGGGACAGATCGAACACTGAAGCTTTCTTT. It is translated as CASIPGDRSNTEAFF.

The J gene is TRBJ2-3, the V gene TRBV2; D perhaps matches TRBD1 (6 bases). This CDR3 is built from 16 residues. V lost 2 bases to trimming and J lost 1 base, with 13 bases between them. Germline lookup yields CDR1 SNHLY and CDR2 FYNNEI. The CDR3 DNA is TGTGCCAGCAGTGAATATGGTGCAGGGGGCACAGATACGCAGTATTTT. Translation gives CASSEYGAGGTDTQYF.

This clone showed up just once. The rearrangement joins TRBV11-2 to TRBJ2-3; TRBD1 agrees at 10 bases. With V trimmed by 5 bases and J by 6 bases, 14 bases remained unmatched. The CDR3 has 17 amino acids. Germline loops: CDR1 SGHAT, CDR2 FQNNGV. Written as DNA, the CDR3 is TGTGCCAGCAGCCGTACGGGGACAGGGGATCCGATGGATACGCAGTATTTT. It encodes CASSRTGTGDPMDTQYF.

V gene TRBV11-2 combines with J gene TRBJ2-5; 9 bases are shared with TRBD2. Per germline, CDR1 SGHAT and CDR2 FQNNGV. The ends lost 5 bases at V and 1 base at J; junction bases unmatched: 2. CDR3 length: 14 residues. Here the CDR3 reads CASSRGLAQETQYF. The CDR3 bases are TGTGCCAGCAGCCGGGGACTAGCCCAAGAGACCCAGTACTTC.

This chain links TRBV7-3 with TRBJ1-5; D is unresolved. The CDR3 is 13 amino acids. Germline V gene data show CDR1 as SGHTA and CDR2 as FQGTGA. V lost 3 bases, J lost 2 bases, and 5 bases lay in between. Here the CDR3 reads CASSLGRNQPQHF. DNA for the CDR3: TGTGCCAGCAGCTTGGGCCGCAATCAGCCCCAGCATTTT. Drawing the rest from reference TRBV7-3 and TRBJ1-5, the complete variable domain is GAGVSQTPSNKVTEKGKYVELRCDPISGHTALYWYRQSLGQGPEFLIYFQGTGAADDSGLPNDRFFAVRPEGSVSTLKIQRTERGDSAVYLCASSLGRNQPQHFGDGTRLSIL.

V gene TRBV18 combines with J gene TRBJ2-7; possible D gene TRBD2, 5 bases. Trimming removed 6 bases from V and 0 bases from J, with 18 bases in between. This CDR3 has 16 amino acids. The germline V gene has CDR1 KGHSH and CDR2 LQKENI. CDR3 residues: CASSLTRWGVSYEQYF. As DNA, the CDR3 is TGTGCCAGCTCTCTCACTAGGTGGGGAGTCTCCTACGAGCAGTACTTC.

V gene TRBV29-1 combines with J gene TRBJ2-1; the D gene could be TRBD1 or TRBD2 (5 bases each). The CDR3 spans 15 residues. Trimming cost V 2 bases and J 4 bases, with 15 bases left between them. Per germline, CDR1 SQVTM and CDR2 ANQGSEA. DNA of the CDR3: TGCAGCGTTGAACCCGGGGCAGGCGTTTACAATGAGCAGTTCTTC. Residues: CSVEPGAGVYNEQFF.

The CDR3 sequence: CASSYSAGGLLNEQFF. The DNA of the CDR3 is TGTGCCAGCAGTTACTCGGCGGGGGGCCTTCTAAATGAGCAGTTCTTC. The chain employs TRBV6-5 and TRBJ2-1; 8 bases agree with TRBD2. V was pared by 0 bases and J by 7 bases, with 8 bases of the junction left unmatched. The germline CDR1 and CDR2 sequences are MNHEY and SVGAGI. The CDR3 has 16 residues.

The genes are TRBV10-2 and TRBJ2-4, with D hard to call. The CDR3 is made up of 14 amino acids. Trimming took off 2 bases at V and 0 bases at J, with 5 bases between the two ends. Germline CDR1 and CDR2: WSHSY and SAAADI. The CDR3 DNA reads TGCGCCAGCAGTGAGGAGTTAGCCAAAAACATTCAGTACTTC. Encoded protein: CASSEELAKNIQYF.

The chain combines TRBV7-2 with TRBJ2-2; 10 bases line up with TRBD2. The CDR3 has 16 residues. Trimming cost V 4 bases and J 4 bases; bases outside gene matches: 6. The germline CDR1 and CDR2 sequences are SGHTA and FQGNSA. The CDR3 protein is CASSSRTSGSTGELFF. Written as DNA, the CDR3 is TGTGCCAGCAGCTCGAGGACTAGCGGAAGCACCGGGGAGCTGTTTTTT.